This is a list of T cell receptor beta chains from one sample in a study of shared clonotypes between healthy human individuals. Some clones are missing from TCRdb's copy, which holds only in-frame ones; the method was immunoSEQ multiplex PCR. This table has fewer than 1.8 million clones, approximately 98.5% appearing once. Sequencing input: naive CD4+ T cells sorted from blood. The receptors were gathered from a man aged 25-40 years in good health. The CDR3 runs from the conserved cysteine through the conserved F or W. Each record gives: clone size, D gene, J gene, V gene, CDR3 protein, CDR3 DNA. The D gene is left open where the match is weak. Expanded clones get a size class; other rows say once, few or many, or leave the size out.

.	TRBD1	TRBJ1-2	TRBV27	CASSPTGNYGYTF	TGTGCCAGCAGTCCGACAGGGAACTATGGCTACACCTTC
.	.	TRBJ2-7	TRBV13	CASSSNGGFYEQYF	TGTGCCAGCAGCTCCAACGGGGGTTTTTACGAGCAGTACTTC
.	.	TRBJ2-3	TRBV4-3	CASSQGERTDTQYF	TGCGCCAGCAGCCAAGGGGAGCGCACAGATACGCAGTATTTT
.	TRBD2	TRBJ2-1	TRBV7-3	CASSYSPGLAGPYNEQFF	TGTGCCAGCAGCTATTCTCCGGGACTAGCGGGCCCCTACAATGAGCAGTTCTTC
.	.	TRBJ1-3	TRBV28	CASSLTGLQGNTIYF	TGTGCCAGCAGTTTAACCGGCTTACAGGGAAACACCATATATTTT
.	TRBD2	TRBJ2-2	TRBV7-9	CASSKGTSGPNTGELFF	TGTGCCAGCAGCAAAGGGACTAGCGGACCGAACACCGGGGAGCTGTTTTTT
.	.	TRBJ1-2	TRBV28	CASSLWGGSSYGYTF	TGTGCCAGCAGTTTATGGGGGGGCTCTAGCTATGGCTACACCTTC
.	.	TRBJ2-1	TRBV7-9	CASSAGVFNEQFF	TGTGCCAGCAGCGCTGGTGTGTTCAATGAGCAGTTCTTC
.	.	TRBJ2-7	TRBV4-2	CASSQIPPQQYF	TGTGCCAGCAGCCAAATACCCCCCCAGCAGTACTTC
.	.	TRBJ2-2	TRBV5-1	CASSLTPNTGELFF	TGCGCCAGCAGCTTGACCCCTAACACCGGGGAGCTGTTTTTT
.	.	TRBJ2-5	TRBV6-1	CASSEGRGRAQETQYF	TGTGCCAGCAGTGAAGGCAGGGGGAGGGCCCAAGAGACCCAGTACTTC
.	TRBD1	TRBJ2-3	TRBV19	CASSPIQTGKEYPADTQYF	TGTGCCAGTAGTCCTATCCAGACAGGGAAAGAGTATCCAGCAGATACGCAGTATTTT
.	.	TRBJ2-1	TRBV9	CASSAGIYNEQFF	TGTGCCAGCAGCGCAGGAATCTACAATGAGCAGTTCTTC
.	.	TRBJ2-2	TRBV21-1	CASIAAGLMDTGELFF	TGTGCCAGCATAGCGGCTGGGCTCATGGACACCGGGGAGCTGTTTTTT
.	.	TRBJ1-2	TRBV27	CASSLRIAGRYGYGYTF	TGTGCCAGCAGTTTACGTATCGCAGGGCGGTATGGCTATGGCTACACCTTC
.	.	TRBJ2-2	TRBV6-4	CASSGELGTGELFF	TGTGCCAGCAGTGGTGAACTGGGCACCGGGGAGCTGTTTTTT
.	.	TRBJ2-7	TRBV5-1	CASSTTGSSYEQYF	TGCGCCAGCAGCACTACAGGGAGCTCCTACGAGCAGTACTTC
once	TRBD2	TRBJ2-1	TRBV29-1	CSLSIAGGYNEQFF	TGCAGCTTATCAATAGCGGGAGGTTACAATGAGCAGTTCTTC
.	.	TRBJ2-7	TRBV2	CASSEVRSYEQYF	TGTGCCAGCAGTGAAGTACGGTCCTACGAGCAGTACTTC
.	TRBD2	TRBJ2-2	TRBV5-4	CASSLGLAGTNTGELFF	TGTGCCAGCAGCTTGGGGCTAGCGGGGACGAACACCGGGGAGCTGTTTTTT
few	.	TRBJ1-2	TRBV25-1	CASSDPFQSLGYTF	TGTGCCAGCAGTGATCCGTTCCAGAGTCTTGGCTACACCTTC
.	TRBD2	TRBJ2-5	TRBV19	CASSMSSGRSAQYF	TGTGCCAGTAGTATGTCGAGCGGGAGGTCGGCCCAGTACTTC
.	.	TRBJ2-7	TRBV5-8	CASSSTGTIYEQYF	TGTGCCAGCAGCTCCACAGGGACAATATACGAGCAGTACTTC
.	.	TRBJ2-7	TRBV10-1	CASSEGGPSYEQYF	TGCGCCAGCAGTGAGGGGGGTCCCTCCTACGAGCAGTACTTC
.	TRBD2	TRBJ2-7	TRBV28	CASRGDTSGSSYEQYF	TGTGCCAGCAGGGGGGATACTAGCGGGAGCTCCTACGAGCAGTACTTC
.	.	TRBJ2-3	TRBV29-1	CSVGIASTDTQYF	TGCAGCGTGGGAATAGCCAGCACAGATACGCAGTATTTT
.	.	TRBJ2-2	TRBV11-2	CASTPTSTTGELFF	TGTGCCAGCACCCCGACTAGTACCACCGGGGAGCTGTTTTTT